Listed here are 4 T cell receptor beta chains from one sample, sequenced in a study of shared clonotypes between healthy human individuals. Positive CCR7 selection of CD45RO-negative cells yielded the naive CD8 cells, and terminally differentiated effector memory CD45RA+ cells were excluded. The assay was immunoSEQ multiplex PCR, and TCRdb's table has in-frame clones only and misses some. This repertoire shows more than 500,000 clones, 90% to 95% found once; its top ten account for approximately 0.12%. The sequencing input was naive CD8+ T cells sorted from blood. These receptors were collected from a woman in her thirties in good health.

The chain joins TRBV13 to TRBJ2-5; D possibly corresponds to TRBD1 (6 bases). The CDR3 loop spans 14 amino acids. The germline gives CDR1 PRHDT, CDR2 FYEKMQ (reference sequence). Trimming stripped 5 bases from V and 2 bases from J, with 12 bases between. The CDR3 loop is CASSEGHLQETQYF. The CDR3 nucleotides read TGTGCCAGCAGCGAGGGACATTTACAAGAGACCCAGTACTTC. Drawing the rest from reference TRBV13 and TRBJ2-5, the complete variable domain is AAGVIQSPRHLIKEKRETATLKCYPIPRHDTVYWYQQGPGQDPQFLISFYEKMQSDKGSIPDRFSAQQFSDYHSELNMSSLELGDSALYFCASSEGHLQETQYFGPGTRLLVL.

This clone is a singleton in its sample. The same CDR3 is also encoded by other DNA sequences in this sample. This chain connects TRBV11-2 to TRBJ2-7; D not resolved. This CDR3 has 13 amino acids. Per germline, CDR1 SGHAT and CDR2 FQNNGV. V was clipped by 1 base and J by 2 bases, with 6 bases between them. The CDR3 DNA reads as TGTGCCAGCAGCTTAGGTCCGGCCTACGAGCAGTACTTC. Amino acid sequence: CASSLGPAYEQYF.

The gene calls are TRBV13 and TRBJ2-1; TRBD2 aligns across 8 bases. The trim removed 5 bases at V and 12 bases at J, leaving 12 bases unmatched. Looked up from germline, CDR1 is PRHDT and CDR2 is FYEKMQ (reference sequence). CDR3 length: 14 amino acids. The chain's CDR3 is CASSPRLASLGQFF. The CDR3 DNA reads TGTGCCAGCAGCCCCCGACTAGCGAGTTTGGGGCAGTTCTTC.

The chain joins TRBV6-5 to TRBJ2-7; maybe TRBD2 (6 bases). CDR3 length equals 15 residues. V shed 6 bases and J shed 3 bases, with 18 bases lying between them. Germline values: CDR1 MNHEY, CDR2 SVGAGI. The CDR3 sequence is CASSDVGSGLYEQYF. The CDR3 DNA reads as TGTGCCAGCAGCGATGTGGGTAGCGGACTCTACGAGCAGTACTTC.